The sequence of this T cell receptor beta chain was determined in a study of T cell repertoires in cytomegalovirus infection. With respect to this clonotype: What it binds is not known.

TCRdb re-called the reads with MiXCR, one entry per CDR3 protein. The sample lists around 900,000 distinct CDR3 sequences, less than 40% seen once, with around 15% in the top ten. V gave up 0 bases and J gave up 3 bases; unmatched junction bases: 6. Germline CDR1 is SGDLS and CDR2 is YYNGEE. CDR3 size: 16 residues. V and J are TRBV9 and TRBJ2-7; 10 bases fit TRBD2. The receptor was derived from a human donor in good health (CMV status not recorded). Some clones in this sample may be carry-over from other donors' samples. Source: cultured CD8+ T cells from PBMCs, taken from culture after CMV antigen stimulation. This CDR3 reads CASSVAASGGHYEQYF. The DNA of the CDR3 is TGTGCCAGCAGCGTAGCGGCTAGCGGGGGCCACTACGAGCAGTACTTC.